This T cell receptor (beta chain) was captured in a study of T-cell reconstitution after alpha-beta-depleted transplantation in children. Molecular barcoding with unique molecular identifiers was used for the TCRbeta library. Using its own MiXCR run on the PCR reads, TCRdb lists one record per CDR3 protein. The sample lists some 600,000 distinct CDR3 sequences; over 10% were seen once. Per germline, CDR1 LGHNA and CDR2 YSLEER. V lost 4 bases and J lost 7; bases outside the gene matches: 13. The CDR3 has 16 residues. This clonotype was seen a handful of times. Antigen: not known. General study points: Hyperexpanded clones declined; after one year, newly produced T cells mostly supplied diversity.

The chain couples TRBV4-3 to TRBJ2-1, with 7 bases fitting TRBD1. The TCR comes from a male patient aged 5 to 17 who had a stem cell transplant for acute myeloid leukemia, so the T cells may come from the graft donor. The sequencing used PBMCs, mostly from graft donor cells, collected 360 days after TCRalphabeta/CD19-depleted stem cell transplant. The CDR3 region has the DNA TGCGCCAGCAGCCTTAGAACGACAGGGTACCGGAATGAGCAGTTCTTC. This codes for CASSLRTTGYRNEQFF.